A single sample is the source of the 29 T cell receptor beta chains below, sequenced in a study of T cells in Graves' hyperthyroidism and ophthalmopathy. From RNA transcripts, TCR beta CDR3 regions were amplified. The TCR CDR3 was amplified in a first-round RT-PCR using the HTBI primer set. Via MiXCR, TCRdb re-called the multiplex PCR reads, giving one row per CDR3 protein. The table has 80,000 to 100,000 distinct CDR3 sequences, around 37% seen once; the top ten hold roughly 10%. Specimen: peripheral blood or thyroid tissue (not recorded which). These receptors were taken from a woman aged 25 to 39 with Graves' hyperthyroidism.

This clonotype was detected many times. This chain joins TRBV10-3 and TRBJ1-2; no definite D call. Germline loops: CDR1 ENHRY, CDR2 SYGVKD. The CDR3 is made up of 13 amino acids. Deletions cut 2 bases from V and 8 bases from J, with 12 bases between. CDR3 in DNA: TGTGCCATCAGTGAGGACACCGCAAGGGGCTACACCTTC. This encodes CAISEDTARGYTF.

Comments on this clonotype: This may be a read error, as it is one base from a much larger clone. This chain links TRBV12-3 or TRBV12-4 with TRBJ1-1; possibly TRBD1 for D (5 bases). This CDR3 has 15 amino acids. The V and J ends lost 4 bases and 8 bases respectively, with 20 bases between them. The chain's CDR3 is CASSCGVSGRREAFF. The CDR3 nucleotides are TGTGCCAGCAGTTGCGGTGTATCGGGGCGAAGGGAAGCTTTCTTT.

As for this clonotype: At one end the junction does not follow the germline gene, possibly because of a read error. The CDR3 region has the DNA TGTGCCATCAGTGTCTCGGGACCGGAAGTTACAGATGCGCAGTATTTT. Translated: CAISVSGPEVTDAQYF. This chain links TRBV10-3 with TRBJ2-3, with D perhaps matching TRBD1 or TRBD2 (5 bases each). The CDR3 spans 16 residues. The germline V gene has CDR1 ENHRY and CDR2 SYGVKD.

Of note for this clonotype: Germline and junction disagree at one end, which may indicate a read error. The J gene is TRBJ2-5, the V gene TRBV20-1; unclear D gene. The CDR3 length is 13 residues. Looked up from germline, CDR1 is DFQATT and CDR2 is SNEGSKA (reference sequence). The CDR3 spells CSGRSQLQGTQYF. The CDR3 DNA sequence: TGCAGTGGTAGAAGCCAGCTCCAAGGGACCCAGTACTTC.

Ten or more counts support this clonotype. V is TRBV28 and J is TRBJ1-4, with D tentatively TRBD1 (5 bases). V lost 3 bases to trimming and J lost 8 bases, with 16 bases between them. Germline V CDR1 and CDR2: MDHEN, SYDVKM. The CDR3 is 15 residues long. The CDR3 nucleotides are TGTGCCAGCAGTTTGCCAGGGCCTTATGTAGAAAAACTGTTTTTT. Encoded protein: CASSLPGPYVEKLFF. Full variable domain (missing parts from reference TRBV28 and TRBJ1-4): DVKVTQSSRYLVKRTGEKVFLECVQDMDHENMFWYRQDPGLGLRLIYFSYDVKMKEKGDIPEGYSVSREKKERFSLILESASTNQTSMYLCASSLPGPYVEKLFFGSGTQLSVL.

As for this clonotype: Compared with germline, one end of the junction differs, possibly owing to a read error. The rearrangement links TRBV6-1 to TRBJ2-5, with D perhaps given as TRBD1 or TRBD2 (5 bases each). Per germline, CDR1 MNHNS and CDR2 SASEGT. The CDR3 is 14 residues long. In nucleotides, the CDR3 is TGCGCCAGCGGTGAAGCGCTAACAGGAGGCCTGGCGTACTTC. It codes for CASGEALTGGLAYF.

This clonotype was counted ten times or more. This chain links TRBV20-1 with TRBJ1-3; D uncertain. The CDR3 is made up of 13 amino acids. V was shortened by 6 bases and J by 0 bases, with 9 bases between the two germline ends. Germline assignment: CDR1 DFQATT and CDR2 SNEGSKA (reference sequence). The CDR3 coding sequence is TGCAGTGCCTCGATAAGCTCTGGAAACACCATATATTTT. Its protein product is CSASISSGNTIYF.

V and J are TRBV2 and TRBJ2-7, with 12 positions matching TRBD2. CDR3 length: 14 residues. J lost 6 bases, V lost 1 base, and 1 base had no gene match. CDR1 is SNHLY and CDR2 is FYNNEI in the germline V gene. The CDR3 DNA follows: TGTGCCAGCAGTGAAGGACTAGCGGGAGTCGAGCAGTACTTC. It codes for CASSEGLAGVEQYF. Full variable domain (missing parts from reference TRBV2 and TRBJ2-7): EPEVTQTPSHQVTQMGQEVILRCVPISNHLYFYWYRQILGQKVEFLVSFYNNEISEKSEIFDDQFSVERPDGSNFTLKIRSTKLEDSAMYFCASSEGLAGVEQYFGPGTRLTVT.

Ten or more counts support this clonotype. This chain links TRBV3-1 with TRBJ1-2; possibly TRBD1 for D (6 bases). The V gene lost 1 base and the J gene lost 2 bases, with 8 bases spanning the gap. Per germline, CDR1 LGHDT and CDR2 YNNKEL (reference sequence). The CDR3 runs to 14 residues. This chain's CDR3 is CASSQGGANYGYTF. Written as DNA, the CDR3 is TGTGCCAGCAGCCAAGGGGGGGCGAACTATGGCTACACCTTC.

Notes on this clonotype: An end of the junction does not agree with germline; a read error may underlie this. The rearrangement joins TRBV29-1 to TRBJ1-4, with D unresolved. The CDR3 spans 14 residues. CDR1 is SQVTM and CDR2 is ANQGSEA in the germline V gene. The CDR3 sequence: CSALAGATNEKQFF. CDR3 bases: TGCAGCGCCTTGGCGGGTGCAACTAATGAAAAACAGTTTTTT.

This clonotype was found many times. The CDR3 bases are TGTGCCAGCAGTCTTGAGGGAGGGCCGGGGGAGACCCAGTACTTC. Its protein is CASSLEGGPGETQYF. The rearrangement links TRBV12-3 or TRBV12-4 to TRBJ2-5; 7 nucleotides agree with TRBD2. V lost 5 bases, J lost 5 bases, and 11 bases stayed unmatched. This CDR3 is 15 amino acids long.

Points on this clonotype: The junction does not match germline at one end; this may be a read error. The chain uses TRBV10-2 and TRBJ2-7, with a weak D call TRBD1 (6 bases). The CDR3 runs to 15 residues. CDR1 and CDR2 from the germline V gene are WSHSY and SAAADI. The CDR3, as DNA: TGCGCCAGCAGTGGGGGGCACCTTAGCTCCTACGAGCAGCACTTC. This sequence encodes CASSGGHLSSYEQHF.

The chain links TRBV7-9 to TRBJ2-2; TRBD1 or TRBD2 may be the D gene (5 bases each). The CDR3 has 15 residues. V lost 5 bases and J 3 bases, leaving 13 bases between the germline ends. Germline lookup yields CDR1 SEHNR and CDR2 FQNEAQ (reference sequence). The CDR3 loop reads CASSPGAPYTGELFF. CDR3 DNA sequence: TGTGCCAGCAGCCCCGGGGCCCCCTACACCGGGGAGCTGTTTTTT.

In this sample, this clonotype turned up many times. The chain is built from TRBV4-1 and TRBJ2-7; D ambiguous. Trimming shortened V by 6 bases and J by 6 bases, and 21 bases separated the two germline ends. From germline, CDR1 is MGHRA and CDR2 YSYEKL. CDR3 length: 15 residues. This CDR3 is CASRRIGELGLEQYF. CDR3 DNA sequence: TGCGCCAGCAGGAGAATCGGAGAGTTAGGCCTCGAGCAGTACTTC.

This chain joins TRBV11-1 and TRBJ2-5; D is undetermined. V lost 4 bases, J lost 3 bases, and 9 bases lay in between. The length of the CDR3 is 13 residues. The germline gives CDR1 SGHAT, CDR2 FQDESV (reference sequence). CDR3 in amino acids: CASSSDPEETQYF. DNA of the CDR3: TGTGCCAGCAGCTCCGACCCCGAAGAGACCCAGTACTTC.

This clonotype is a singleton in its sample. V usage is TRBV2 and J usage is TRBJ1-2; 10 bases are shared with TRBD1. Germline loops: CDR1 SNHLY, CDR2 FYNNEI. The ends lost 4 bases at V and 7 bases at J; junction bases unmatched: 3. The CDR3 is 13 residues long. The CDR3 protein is CASSGDRGFGYTF. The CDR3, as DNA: TGTGCCAGCAGTGGGGACAGGGGTTTTGGCTACACCTTC.

This chain's CDR3 is CASKGNREADTQYF. The CDR3 nucleotides are TGCGCCAGCAAGGGGAACAGGGAGGCAGATACGCAGTATTTT. The chain couples TRBV5-1 to TRBJ2-3; either TRBD1 or TRBD2 may fit D (6 bases each). The CDR3 extends over 14 amino acids. Germline loops: CDR1 SGHRS, CDR2 YFSETQ. The V end lost 6 bases, the J end lost 4 bases, and 15 bases lay between the germline ends.

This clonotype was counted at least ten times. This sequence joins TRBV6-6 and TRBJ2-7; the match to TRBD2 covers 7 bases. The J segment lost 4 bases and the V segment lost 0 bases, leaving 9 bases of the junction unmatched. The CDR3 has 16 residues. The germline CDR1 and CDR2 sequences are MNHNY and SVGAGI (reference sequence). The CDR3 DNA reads TGTGCCAGCAGTTACTCGAAGAGCGGGACTTATTACGAGCAGTACTTC. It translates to CASSYSKSGTYYEQYF.

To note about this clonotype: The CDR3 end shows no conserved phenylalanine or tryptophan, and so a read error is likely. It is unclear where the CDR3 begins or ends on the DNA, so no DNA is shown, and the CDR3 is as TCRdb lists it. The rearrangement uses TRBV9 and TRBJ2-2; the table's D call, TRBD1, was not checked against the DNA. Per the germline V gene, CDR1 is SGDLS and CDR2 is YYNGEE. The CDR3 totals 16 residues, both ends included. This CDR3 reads CASSRQTGRFTGELLL.

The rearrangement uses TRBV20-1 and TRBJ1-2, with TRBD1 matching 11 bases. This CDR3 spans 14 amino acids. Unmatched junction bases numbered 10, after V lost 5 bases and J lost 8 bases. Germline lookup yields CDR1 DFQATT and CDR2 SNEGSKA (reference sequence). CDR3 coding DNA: TGCAGTGCTGGACGGACAGGGGGCGCAGGCGGCTACACCTTC. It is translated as CSAGRTGGAGGYTF.

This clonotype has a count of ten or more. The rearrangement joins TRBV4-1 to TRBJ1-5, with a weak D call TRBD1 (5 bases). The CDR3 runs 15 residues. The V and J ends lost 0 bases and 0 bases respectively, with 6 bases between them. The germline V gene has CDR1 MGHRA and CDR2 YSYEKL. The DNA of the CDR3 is TGCGCCAGCAGCCAAGAACAGGATAGCAATCAGCCCCAGCATTTT. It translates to CASSQEQDSNQPQHF.

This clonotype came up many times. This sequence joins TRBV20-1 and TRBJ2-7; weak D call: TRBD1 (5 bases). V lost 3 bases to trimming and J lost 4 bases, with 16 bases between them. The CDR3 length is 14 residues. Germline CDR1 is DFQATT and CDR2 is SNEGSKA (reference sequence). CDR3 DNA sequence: TGCAGTGCTAGGCCCGCGACAGAGATTTACGAGCAGTACTTC. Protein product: CSARPATEIYEQYF.

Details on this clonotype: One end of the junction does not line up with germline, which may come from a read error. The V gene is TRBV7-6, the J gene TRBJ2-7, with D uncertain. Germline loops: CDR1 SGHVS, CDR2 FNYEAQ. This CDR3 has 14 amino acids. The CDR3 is CGSSLMGNNYEQYF. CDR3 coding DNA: TGTGGCAGCAGCTTGATGGGGAACAACTACGAGCAGTACTTC. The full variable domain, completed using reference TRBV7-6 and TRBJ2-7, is GAGVSQSPRYKVTKRGQDVALRCDPISGHVSLYWYRQALGQGPEFLTYFNYEAQQDKSGLPNDRFSAERPEGSISTLTIQRTEQRDSAMYRCGSSLMGNNYEQYFGPGTRLTVT.

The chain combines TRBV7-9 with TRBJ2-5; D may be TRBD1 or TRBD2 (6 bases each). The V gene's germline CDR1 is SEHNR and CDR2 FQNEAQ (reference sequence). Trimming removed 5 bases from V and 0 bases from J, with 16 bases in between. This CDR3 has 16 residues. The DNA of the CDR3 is TGTGCCAGCAGCCAATCCGGGGGCGCGTACCAAGAGACCCAGTACTTC. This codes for CASSQSGGAYQETQYF. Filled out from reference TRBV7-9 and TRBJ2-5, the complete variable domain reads DTGVSQNPRHKITKRGQNVTFRCDPISEHNRLYWYRQTLGQGPEFLTYFQNEAQLEKSRLLSDRFSAERPKGSFSTLEIQRTEQGDSAMYLCASSQSGGAYQETQYFGPGTRLLVL.

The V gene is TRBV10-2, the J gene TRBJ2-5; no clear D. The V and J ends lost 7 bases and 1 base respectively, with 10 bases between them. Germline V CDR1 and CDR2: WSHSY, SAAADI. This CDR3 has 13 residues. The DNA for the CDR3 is TGCGCCAGCACCGACGGTCTCCAAGAGACCCAGTACTTC. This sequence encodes CASTDGLQETQYF.

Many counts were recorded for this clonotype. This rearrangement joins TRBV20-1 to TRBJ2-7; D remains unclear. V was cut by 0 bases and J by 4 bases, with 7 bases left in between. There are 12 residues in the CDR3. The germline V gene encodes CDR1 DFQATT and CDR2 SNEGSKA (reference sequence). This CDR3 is CSARERRYEQYF. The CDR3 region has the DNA TGCAGTGCTAGAGAAAGAAGGTACGAGCAGTACTTC.

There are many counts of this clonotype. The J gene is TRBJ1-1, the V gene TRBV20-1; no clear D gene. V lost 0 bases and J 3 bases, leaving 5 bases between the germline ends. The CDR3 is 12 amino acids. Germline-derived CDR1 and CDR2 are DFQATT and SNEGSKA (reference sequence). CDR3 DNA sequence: TGCAGTGCTAGAGATGTTTACACTGAAGCTTTCTTT. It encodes CSARDVYTEAFF.

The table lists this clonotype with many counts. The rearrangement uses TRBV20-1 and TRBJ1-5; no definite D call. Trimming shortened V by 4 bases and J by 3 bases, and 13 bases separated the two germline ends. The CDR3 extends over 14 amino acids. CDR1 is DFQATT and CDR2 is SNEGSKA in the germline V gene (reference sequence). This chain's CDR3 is CSATTKGYNQPQHF. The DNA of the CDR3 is TGCAGTGCTACCACGAAGGGCTACAATCAGCCCCAGCATTTT.

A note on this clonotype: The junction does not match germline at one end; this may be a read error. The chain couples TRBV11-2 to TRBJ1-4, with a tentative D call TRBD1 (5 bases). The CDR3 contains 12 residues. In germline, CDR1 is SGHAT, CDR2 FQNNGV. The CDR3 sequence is CASSLLGEKLFF. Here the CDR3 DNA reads TGTGCCAGCAGCTTATTGGGGGAAAAACTGTTCTTT.